These T cell receptor beta chains were read from a single sample in a study of shared clonotypes between healthy human individuals. TCRdb's table, derived via immunoSEQ multiplex PCR, lists solely in-frame clones and lacks some. The sample has around 600,000 clones; approximately 96% are singletons. Sequenced input: naive CD8+ T cells sorted from blood. The receptors derive from a woman aged 30 to 39 in good health. Each CDR3 is given with its conserved first and last residue. Fields, in order: CDR3 protein, CDR3 DNA, V gene, J gene, D gene, clone size. The D gene is left open where the match is weak. Size values are once, few and many counts, or a class for expanded clones, and some rows have none.

CASSYIQGNTEAFF	TGCGCCAGCAGCTATATACAGGGGAACACTGAAGCTTTCTTT	TRBV5-1	TRBJ1-1	.	.
CASSKGVANYGYTF	TGTGCCAGCAGCAAAGGGGTAGCTAACTATGGCTACACCTTC	TRBV13	TRBJ1-2	.	.
CASSLNMGGLAYEQYF	TGTGCCAGCAGCCTTAATATGGGGGGTTTGGCCTACGAGCAGTACTTC	TRBV4-2	TRBJ2-7	.	.
CASSGTNQPQHF	TGTGCCAGTAGTGGGACTAATCAGCCCCAGCATTTT	TRBV19	TRBJ1-5	.	.
CASSFGGSTDTQYF	TGTGCCAGCAGCTTTGGGGGTAGCACAGATACGCAGTATTTT	TRBV5-6	TRBJ2-3	.	.
CSVDRGNTGELFF	TGCAGCGTTGATCGGGGGAACACCGGGGAGCTGTTTTTT	TRBV29-1	TRBJ2-2	.	.
CASSIGGSSTYEQYF	TGTGCCAGTAGTATCGGCGGTTCATCTACCTACGAGCAGTACTTC	TRBV19	TRBJ2-7	.	.
CASSQGTSGSDEQYF	TGCGCCAGCAGCCAGGGGACTAGCGGGAGTGACGAGCAGTACTTC	TRBV4-1	TRBJ2-7	TRBD2	.
CASTMAGGTYEQYF	TGTGCCAGCACAATGGCAGGGGGCACCTACGAGCAGTACTTC	TRBV2	TRBJ2-7	TRBD1	.
CASSTSGGFLYEQYF	TGTGCCAGCAGCACGTCAGGGGGGTTCCTCTACGAGCAGTACTTC	TRBV11-2	TRBJ2-7	.	.
CASSQTGLAGGSDTQYF	TGCGCCAGCAGCCAAACCGGACTAGCGGGAGGATCAGATACGCAGTATTTT	TRBV5-1	TRBJ2-3	TRBD2	once
CASSHQRSYNEQFF	TGTGCCAGCAGCCACCAACGTTCCTACAATGAGCAGTTCTTC	TRBV14	TRBJ2-1	.	.
CASSLGQDEQYF	TGTGCCAGCAGCTTAGGGCAGGACGAGCAGTACTTC	TRBV11-2	TRBJ2-7	.	.
CASSFREKAYNEQFF	TGTGCCAGCAGTTTCCGGGAGAAGGCCTACAATGAGCAGTTCTTC	TRBV28	TRBJ2-1	.	once
CASRASGTAYGYTF	TGTGCCAGCAGGGCGTCGGGGACAGCTTATGGCTACACCTTC	TRBV6-4	TRBJ1-2	TRBD1	.
CASRRPPYEQYF	TGTGCCAGCAGACGACCTCCCTACGAGCAGTACTTC	TRBV28	TRBJ2-7	.	few
CASSTGVAASTDTQYF	TGTGCCAGCAGCACCGGGGTAGCGGCTAGCACAGATACGCAGTATTTT	TRBV9	TRBJ2-3	.	.
CASSQENLPSHYNEQFF	TGCGCCAGCAGCCAAGAAAACCTTCCATCCCACTACAATGAGCAGTTCTTC	TRBV4-1	TRBJ2-1	.	.
CAWSVLGHEQYF	TGTGCCTGGAGTGTACTTGGCCACGAGCAGTACTTC	TRBV30	TRBJ2-7	.	once
CASRKYQGIAYEQYF	TGTGCCAGCAGGAAGTATCAGGGGATCGCGTACGAGCAGTACTTC	TRBV28	TRBJ2-7	.	once
CASIRDSAYNEQFF	TGTGCCAGCATTCGGGACTCAGCCTACAATGAGCAGTTCTTC	TRBV6-6	TRBJ2-1	.	.
CSVSGSSGLYPTDTQYF	TGCAGCGTTTCAGGATCTAGCGGACTATACCCCACAGATACGCAGTATTTT	TRBV29-1	TRBJ2-3	TRBD2	.
CASSVRDWSYNEQFF	TGTGCCAGCAGCGTCCGGGACTGGTCCTACAATGAGCAGTTCTTC	TRBV7-9	TRBJ2-1	.	.
CATYGGMEDTEAFF	TGTGCCACATACGGAGGGATGGAGGACACTGAAGCTTTCTTT	TRBV19	TRBJ1-1	.	.
CASSIRSPRYTGELFF	TGTGCCAGTAGTATCCGATCGCCGAGATACACCGGGGAGCTGTTTTTT	TRBV19	TRBJ2-2	.	.
CASSFQAETEAFF	TGTGCCAGCAGTTTTCAGGCAGAGACTGAAGCTTTCTTT	TRBV28	TRBJ1-1	.	once
CASSLGPAGEFF	TGTGCCAGCAGCTTAGGTCCAGCGGGAGAGTTCTTC	TRBV7-9	TRBJ2-1	TRBD2	.
CASRILAGASEQYF	TGTGCCAGCAGGATTTTAGCGGGAGCTAGCGAGCAGTACTTC	TRBV27	TRBJ2-7	TRBD2	.
CASSLSGTSYEQYF	TGTGCCAGCAGCCTAAGCGGGACCTCCTACGAGCAGTACTTC	TRBV27	TRBJ2-7	TRBD2	.
CASSFGQGAGGYTF	TGTGCCAGCAGTTTCGGACAGGGGGCGGGAGGCTACACCTTC	TRBV27	TRBJ1-2	TRBD1	.
CASSFFASTDTQYF	TGTGCCAGCAGCTTCTTCGCTAGCACAGATACGCAGTATTTT	TRBV7-9	TRBJ2-3	.	.
CASSLGTSGRVEQFF	TGTGCCAGCAGCCTTGGGACTAGCGGGAGGGTTGAGCAGTTCTTC	TRBV27	TRBJ2-1	TRBD2	.
CASSVARGPSEKLFF	TGTGCCAGCAGCGTAGCTCGGGGGCCAAGTGAAAAACTGTTTTTT	TRBV9	TRBJ1-4	.	.
CASRPQGLGQPQHF	TGTGCCAGCAGGCCACAGGGATTGGGGCAGCCCCAGCATTTT	TRBV28	TRBJ1-5	.	.
CASSSTYTYEQYF	TGTGCCAGCAGCTCCACCTACACCTACGAGCAGTACTTC	TRBV5-8	TRBJ2-7	.	.
CASSQEATSVYEQFF	TGTGCCAGCAGCCAAGAGGCGACTAGCGTCTATGAGCAGTTCTTC	TRBV4-2	TRBJ2-1	TRBD2	.
CASSLRLAGGDEQFF	TGTGCCAGCAGTCTTCGACTAGCGGGAGGGGATGAGCAGTTCTTC	TRBV28	TRBJ2-1	TRBD2	.
CASSTAGGSSYEQYF	TGTGCCAGCAGCACCGCTGGCGGGAGCTCCTACGAGCAGTACTTC	TRBV27	TRBJ2-7	TRBD2	.
CASSLRSTGVGDTEAFF	TGTGCCAGCAGCCTCCGCTCCACAGGGGTCGGGGACACTGAAGCTTTCTTT	TRBV14	TRBJ1-1	TRBD1	.
CATSGRGVAGGDIETQYF	TGTGCCACCAGCGGTCGGGGGGTTGCGGGTGGGGACATAGAGACCCAGTACTTC	TRBV15	TRBJ2-5	.	once
CSVEGGGYYGYTF	TGCAGCGTTGAAGGGGGCGGTTACTATGGCTACACCTTC	TRBV29-1	TRBJ1-2	.	.
CASSHFTVDGYTF	TGTGCCAGCAGCCATTTCACAGTCGATGGCTACACCTTC	TRBV5-8	TRBJ1-2	.	.
CASSIPGTSSYEQYF	TGTGCCAGTAGTATTCCTGGGACTAGTTCCTACGAGCAGTACTTC	TRBV19	TRBJ2-7	TRBD2	.